This T cell receptor beta chain appears in the sequencing data of a study of Graves' ophthalmopathy and Graves' hyperthyroidism. V was clipped by 3 bases and J by 3 bases; unmatched bases: 8. Germline V gene sequence: CDR1 SGDLS, CDR2 YYNGEE. The CDR3 loop spans 15 amino acids. This clonotype was found many times. The TCR beta CDR3 regions underwent amplification from RNA transcripts. Investigators did first-round RT-PCR with HTBI primers, then second-round multiplex PCR. MiXCR was run by TCRdb on the multiplex PCR reads, yielding one entry per CDR3 protein. The data contain about 660,000 distinct CDR3 sequences, over 40% of them singletons.

The TCR comes from an adult man with Graves' ophthalmopathy. Sequenced: peripheral blood. The chain carries TRBV9 and TRBJ2-7, with TRBD2 identical over 8 bases. The CDR3: CASSEGTGGIYEQYF. Here the CDR3 DNA reads TGTGCCAGCAGCGAGGGGACGGGAGGGATCTACGAGCAGTACTTC.